A single sample gave rise to the 14 T cell receptor beta chains below, sequenced in a study of beta chain features in type 1 diabetes. The authors reverse transcribed all of the isolated RNA, so sequencing captured expressed TCRB transcripts. Sequencing used immunoSEQ multiplex PCR; TCRdb keeps in-frame clones, though not all of them. This table has some 150,000 clones, around 10% appearing once. The sequencing input was central memory CD4+ T cells from blood. The receptors were gathered from a man aged 18 to 30 in good health.

This clone has only a few counts. This chain joins TRBV2 and TRBJ2-1; 10 positions match TRBD2. CDR1 and CDR2 (germline): SNHLY, FYNNEI. With 7 bases clipped from V and 6 bases from J, the junction kept 3 bases outside the gene matches. This CDR3 has 13 amino acids. CDR3 in amino acids: CASTLAGVNEQFF. The CDR3 DNA is TGTGCCAGCACCCTAGCGGGAGTCAATGAGCAGTTCTTC.

Only a few counts were recorded for this clone. The DNA for the CDR3 is TGTGCCAGCAGCGTTAGATCGAACACTGAAGCTTTCTTT. It translates to CASSVRSNTEAFF. The gene calls are TRBV9 and TRBJ1-1; no reliable D call. The CDR3 runs 13 residues. Trimming took 2 bases from V and 1 from J, leaving 6 bases between them. Germline V gene sequence: CDR1 SGDLS, CDR2 YYNGEE.

The rearrangement links TRBV7-3 to TRBJ1-2; 9 nucleotides align to TRBD1. The CDR3 is made up of 15 amino acids. Trimming cost V 2 bases and J 2 bases; bases outside gene matches: 3. Looked up from germline, CDR1 is SGHTA and CDR2 is FQGTGA. The CDR3 region is CASSLGGTGNYGYTF. The CDR3 nucleotides are TGTGCCAGCAGCTTAGGAGGGACAGGGAACTATGGCTACACCTTC.

This clone was seen a few times. This chain connects TRBV4-1 to TRBJ2-1, with D uncertain. Trimming removed 1 base from V and 9 bases from J, with 10 bases in between. The germline CDR1 and CDR2 sequences are MGHRA and YSYEKL. The CDR3 has 13 amino acids. For the CDR3, the DNA is TGCGCCAGCAGCCAAGTGGAACTTTTTGAGCAGTTCTTC. Its translation is CASSQVELFEQFF.

J is TRBJ1-2 and V is TRBV11-1; no clear D. Deletions cut 1 base from V and 6 bases from J, with 12 bases between. Germline CDR1 is SGHAT and CDR2 is FQDESV (reference sequence). The CDR3 loop spans 14 amino acids. The CDR3 here is CASSLEPRADGYTF. In nucleotides, the CDR3 is TGTGCCAGCAGCTTAGAGCCGCGGGCAGATGGCTACACCTTC.

The gene calls are TRBV5-6 and TRBJ2-2; the D is unclear. Germline CDR1 is SGHDT and CDR2 is YYEEEE. Trimming stripped 2 bases from V and 1 base from J, with 6 bases between. CDR3 length: 14 residues. CDR3 DNA sequence: TGTGCCAGCAGCTTCCCAGAGAACACCGGGGAGCTGTTTTTT. Translation: CASSFPENTGELFF.

This clone turned up a few times. The genes are TRBV7-8 and TRBJ2-3; tentatively, D is TRBD2 (6 bases). The CDR3 runs to 16 residues. Germline V gene data show CDR1 as SGHVS and CDR2 as FQNEAQ. With 0 bases removed from V and 2 bases from J, the gap between germline ends came to 12 bases. CDR3 sequence: CASSLAPGLDTDTQYF. The DNA of the CDR3 is TGTGCCAGCAGCTTAGCGCCGGGACTCGACACAGATACGCAGTATTTT. Full variable domain (remainder filled in from reference TRBV7-8 and TRBJ2-3): GAGVSQSPRYKVAKRGQDVALRCDPISGHVSLFWYQQALGQGPEFLTYFQNEAQLDKSGLPSDRFFAERPEGSVSTLKIQRTQQEDSAVYLCASSLAPGLDTDTQYFGPGTRLTVL.

This clone was counted at least ten times. The rearrangement joins TRBV18 to TRBJ1-2; 9 bases align to TRBD1. Unmatched junction bases numbered 4, after V lost 5 bases and J lost 6 bases. The CDR3 is 13 amino acids. Germline assignment: CDR1 KGHSH and CDR2 LQKENI. The CDR3 spells CASSWDRANGYTF. In DNA, the CDR3 is TGTGCCAGCTCATGGGACAGGGCTAATGGCTACACCTTC. The full variable domain, its missing parts supplied by reference TRBV18 and TRBJ1-2, is NAGVMQNPRHLVRRRGQEARLRCSPMKGHSHVYWYRQLPEEGLKFMVYLQKENIIDESGMPKERFSAEFPKEGPSILRIQQVVRGDSAAYFCASSWDRANGYTFGSGTRLTVV.

In this sample, this clone turned up a few times. Other DNA sequences in this sample translate to the same CDR3. The chain recombines TRBV9 with TRBJ2-5, with 7 bases that match TRBD2. The CDR3 totals 17 residues. After removal of 4 bases from V and 3 bases from J, the junction contained 15 bases not matched to a gene. Germline V gene data show CDR1 as SGDLS and CDR2 as YYNGEE. CDR3 bases: TGTGCCAGCAGCCCCGGTCGGGGGAGCGGGGTTAAAGAGACCCAGTACTTC. It yields the protein CASSPGRGSGVKETQYF.

This clone was seen a handful of times. This rearrangement joins TRBV5-1 to TRBJ2-6, with D uncertain. CDR1 and CDR2 (germline): SGHRS, YFSETQ. The CDR3 loop spans 19 amino acids. The V end lost 3 bases, the J end lost 0 bases, and 19 bases lay between the germline ends. DNA for the CDR3: TGCGCCAGCAGCTCCGAGCGCAGCTCTAGGAACTCTGGGGCCAACGTCCTGACTTTC. Translating gives CASSSERSSRNSGANVLTF.

This clone was observed a few times. The rearrangement joins TRBV9 to TRBJ2-7, with TRBD1 matching over 8 bases. This CDR3 is 13 amino acids long. Germline trimming cut 0 bases from V and 7 bases from J; bases unmatched to any gene: 3. Germline V gene sequence: CDR1 SGDLS, CDR2 YYNGEE. In nucleotides, the CDR3 is TGTGCCAGCAGCGTAGGACAGGGGTCTGAGCAGTACTTC. Translating it yields CASSVGQGSEQYF.

The J gene is TRBJ2-7, the V gene TRBV7-2, with unresolved D. The V gene lost 5 bases and the J gene lost 4 bases, with 6 bases spanning the gap. Germline loops: CDR1 SGHTA, CDR2 FQGNSA. This CDR3 is 11 amino acids long. CDR3 bases: TGTGCCAGCAGCGTCAGATACGAGCAGTACTTC. Translated: CASSVRYEQYF.

The V gene is TRBV29-1, the J gene TRBJ2-3; 9 bases are a match to TRBD2. The length of the CDR3 is 14 residues. Germline values: CDR1 SQVTM, CDR2 ANQGSEA. Trimming at V came to 8 bases and at J to 2 bases, leaving 8 bases not matched to a gene. CDR3 sequence (DNA): TGCAGCCAAGGGACTAGCTTCGACACAGATACGCAGTATTTT. Translating gives CSQGTSFDTDTQYF.

This sequence joins TRBV30 and TRBJ2-5; D unclear. Trimming removed 0 bases at V and 4 bases at J, with 9 bases between. The CDR3 consists of 13 residues. Germline CDR1 GTSNPN, CDR2 SVGIG (reference sequence). The CDR3 protein is CAWSVRTTETQYF. CDR3 DNA sequence: TGTGCCTGGAGTGTGAGGACGACAGAGACCCAGTACTTC.